This TCR beta chain was captured in a study of Ad26.COV2.S vaccination and SARS-CoV-2 variants. Turning to the study itself: Donor participated within the Ad26.COV2.S arm of the COV1001 trial.

Repertoires were generated with immunoSEQ multiplex PCR, while TCRdb's copy carries only in-frame clones and drops some. The sample holds hundreds of thousands of clones, 89% seen once. Per the germline V gene, CDR1 is MGHRA and CDR2 is YSYEKL. This CDR3 is built from 16 residues. Trimming removed 4 bases at V and 0 bases at J, with 13 bases between. Treatment reported: roughly 18 received Ad26.COV2.S at low or high dose, single or two shots; about 5 received placebo; per-sample allocation not given. All samples were drawn on day 63, counting from the first vaccine or placebo injection. Within Boston, the person who donated was an adult of 18-55 years.

This clonotype originated in a person between 18 and 59 years old who received the Ad26.COV2.S COVID-19 vaccine or a placebo. Sequenced material: peripheral blood, taken in a trial of Ad26.COV2.S vaccine versus placebo. V and J are TRBV4-1 and TRBJ2-1; possibly TRBD2 for D (7 bases). CDR3 DNA: TGCGCCAGCAGCCTACGCGGGGGCCTCTCCTACAATGAGCAGTTCTTC. It is translated as CASSLRGGLSYNEQFF.